What follows describes a single T cell receptor (beta chain). Researchers took RNA transcripts and amplified the TCR beta CDR3 regions from them. An initial round of RT-PCR targeting the TCR CDR3 relied on the HTBI primer set. TCRdb recomputed calls from the multiplex PCR reads with MiXCR, one row per CDR3 protein. The profile shows approximately 530,000 distinct CDR3 sequences, nearly 20% of them singletons. CDR1 and CDR2 from the germline V gene are WSHSY and SAAADI. Trimming removed 7 bases at V and 4 bases at J, with 16 bases between. The CDR3 length is 14 residues. This sample is drawn from a study of T cells in Graves' hyperthyroidism and ophthalmopathy.

The source of this sequence is a man aged 35 to 55 with Graves' ophthalmopathy. The V call is TRBV10-2, the J call TRBJ2-5; D is perhaps TRBD1 (5 bases). The material sequenced was blood. The CDR3 region is CASTSAGSGETQYF. Written as DNA, the CDR3 is TGCGCCAGCACCAGCGCAGGGTCAGGAGAGACCCAGTACTTC.